This entry lists 8 T cell receptor beta chains sequenced from one sample in a study of blood T cell repertoires in COVID-19. Generated by immunoSEQ multiplex PCR, the TCRdb table keeps only in-frame clones and is missing some. The sample shows around 370,000 clones, about 88% of them seen only once. The specimen was peripheral blood. Source of these receptors: a woman in her seventies with COVID-19, enrolled during active disease.

In its sample, this clone was seen once. This sequence joins TRBV9 and TRBJ1-3; D gene uncertain. CDR3 size: 13 residues. Trimming pared 3 bases from V and 8 bases from J, leaving 12 bases between. Germline CDR1 SGDLS, CDR2 YYNGEE. Written as DNA, the CDR3 is TGTGCCAGCAGCGGCGTCTGGGGAGACACCATATATTTT. Its protein product is CASSGVWGDTIYF.

This clone was seen a single time. The chain is built from TRBV5-6 and TRBJ1-3; D is perhaps TRBD1 (5 bases). This CDR3 is built from 16 residues. The V gene's germline CDR1 is SGHDT and CDR2 YYEEEE. Trimming took 2 bases from V and 0 from J, leaving 12 bases between them. The CDR3 DNA sequence: TGTGCCAGCAGCTTCCGGGGGTTTAGCTCTGGAAACACCATATATTTT. Amino acid sequence: CASSFRGFSSGNTIYF.

This clone came up once. The chain is built from TRBV18 and TRBJ2-1, with 11 bases that match TRBD2. The CDR3 extends over 16 amino acids. Germline assignment: CDR1 KGHSH and CDR2 LQKENI. J gave up 2 bases and V 3 bases, and 3 bases lay outside the gene matches. Here the CDR3 DNA reads TGTGCCAGCTCACCGGGGACTAGCGGAACCTACAATGAGCAGTTCTTC. Residues: CASSPGTSGTYNEQFF.

This sequence joins TRBV10-3 and TRBJ1-1; TRBD1 aligns across 8 bases. The CDR3 is 14 residues long. The junction had 9 bases not matched to a gene; V was cut back by 2 bases and J by 10 bases. The germline gives CDR1 ENHRY, CDR2 SYGVKD. The CDR3 sequence is CAISEGQGNIGAFF. CDR3 sequence (DNA): TGTGCCATCAGTGAGGGACAGGGTAACATCGGAGCTTTCTTT.

The CDR3 DNA sequence: TGTGCCAGCTCACCAGCCGGGACTAGCGGGGAGACCCAGTACTTC. Translated, it gives CASSPAGTSGETQYF. The chain combines TRBV18 with TRBJ2-5; 12 positions match TRBD2. The trim removed 2 bases at V and 5 bases at J, leaving 3 bases unmatched. This CDR3 spans 15 amino acids. Germline CDR1 KGHSH, CDR2 LQKENI.

This clone was seen a single time. The chain is built from TRBV12-5 and TRBJ1-5; D perhaps matches TRBD1 (5 bases). Germline-derived CDR1 and CDR2 are LGHNT and FRNRAP. This CDR3 has 18 amino acids. Trimming took off 0 bases at V and 6 bases at J, with 21 bases between the two ends. CDR3 DNA: TGTGCTAGTGGTTTGGTAGTCAGGGAACGCGAATTGACTCAGCCCCAGCATTTT. Its translation: CASGLVVRERELTQPQHF.

This chain joins TRBV28 and TRBJ2-7; D may be TRBD1 (5 bases). CDR3 length equals 14 residues. The germline V gene has CDR1 MDHEN and CDR2 SYDVKM. V lost 6 bases and J 3 bases, leaving 15 bases between the germline ends. CDR3 region: CASSRPGRVYEQYF. The CDR3 DNA reads as TGTGCCAGCAGCAGGCCAGGGCGCGTCTACGAGCAGTACTTC.

The chain joins TRBV7-2 to TRBJ1-6, with TRBD1 matching over 10 bases. The CDR3 covers 15 residues. Per the germline V gene, CDR1 is SGHTA and CDR2 is FQGNSA. J gave up 14 bases and V 5 bases, and 12 bases lay outside the gene matches. This CDR3 is CASSRGTGVRKSLHF. In DNA, the CDR3 is TGTGCCAGCAGCCGCGGGACAGGGGTCAGGAAGTCCCTCCACTTT.